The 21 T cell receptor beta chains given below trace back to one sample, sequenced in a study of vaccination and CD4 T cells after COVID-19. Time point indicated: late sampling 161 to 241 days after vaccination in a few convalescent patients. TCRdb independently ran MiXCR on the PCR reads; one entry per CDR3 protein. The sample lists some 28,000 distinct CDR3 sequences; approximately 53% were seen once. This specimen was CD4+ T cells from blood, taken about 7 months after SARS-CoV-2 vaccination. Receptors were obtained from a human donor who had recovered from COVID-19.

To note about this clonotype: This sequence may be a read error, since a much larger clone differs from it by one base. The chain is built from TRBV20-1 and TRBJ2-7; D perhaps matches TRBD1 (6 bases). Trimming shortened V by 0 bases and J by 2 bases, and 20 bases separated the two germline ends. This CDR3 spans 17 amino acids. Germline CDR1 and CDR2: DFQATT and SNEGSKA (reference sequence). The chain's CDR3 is CSARDLGLQGPTYEQYF. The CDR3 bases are TGCAGTGCTAGAGATCTTGGCCTGCAGGGGCCGACCTACGAGCAGTACTTC.

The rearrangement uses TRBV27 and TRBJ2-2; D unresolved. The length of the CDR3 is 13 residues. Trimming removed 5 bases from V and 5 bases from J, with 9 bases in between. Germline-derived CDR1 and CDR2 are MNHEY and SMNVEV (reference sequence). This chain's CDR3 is CASSAHATGELFF. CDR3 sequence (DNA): TGTGCCAGCAGTGCCCACGCGACCGGGGAGCTGTTTTTT.

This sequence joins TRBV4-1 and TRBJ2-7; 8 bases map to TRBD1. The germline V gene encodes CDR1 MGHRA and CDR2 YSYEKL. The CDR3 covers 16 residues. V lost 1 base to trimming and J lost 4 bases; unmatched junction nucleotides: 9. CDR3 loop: CASSQVGRTGQYEQYF. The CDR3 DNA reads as TGCGCCAGCAGCCAAGTAGGCCGGACAGGGCAGTACGAGCAGTACTTC.

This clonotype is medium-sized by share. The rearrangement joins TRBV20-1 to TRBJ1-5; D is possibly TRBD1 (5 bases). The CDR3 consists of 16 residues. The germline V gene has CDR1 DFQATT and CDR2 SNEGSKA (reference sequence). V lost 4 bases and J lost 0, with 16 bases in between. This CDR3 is CSANKDSGNSNQPQHF. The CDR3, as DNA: TGCAGTGCTAACAAAGACAGTGGAAATAGCAATCAGCCCCAGCATTTT.

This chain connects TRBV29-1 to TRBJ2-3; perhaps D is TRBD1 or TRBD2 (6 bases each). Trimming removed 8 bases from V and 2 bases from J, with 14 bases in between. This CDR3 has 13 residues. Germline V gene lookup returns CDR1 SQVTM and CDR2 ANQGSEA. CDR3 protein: CSLSGAATDTQYF. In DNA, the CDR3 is TGCAGCCTCTCGGGGGCGGCCACAGATACGCAGTATTTT.

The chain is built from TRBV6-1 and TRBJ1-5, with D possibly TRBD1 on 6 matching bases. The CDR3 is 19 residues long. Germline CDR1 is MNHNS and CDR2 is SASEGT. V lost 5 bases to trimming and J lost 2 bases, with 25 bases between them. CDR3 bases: TGTGCCAGCAGTCACCTCCCCTGGACTGAGGGGGTAGGCAATCAGCCCCAGCATTTT. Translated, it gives CASSHLPWTEGVGNQPQHF.

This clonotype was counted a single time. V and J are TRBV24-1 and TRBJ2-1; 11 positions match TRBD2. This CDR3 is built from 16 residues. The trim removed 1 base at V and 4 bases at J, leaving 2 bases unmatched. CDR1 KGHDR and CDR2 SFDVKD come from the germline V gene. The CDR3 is CATSDLGTSGYNEQFF. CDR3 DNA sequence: TGTGCCACCAGTGATTTAGGGACTAGCGGTTACAATGAGCAGTTCTTC.

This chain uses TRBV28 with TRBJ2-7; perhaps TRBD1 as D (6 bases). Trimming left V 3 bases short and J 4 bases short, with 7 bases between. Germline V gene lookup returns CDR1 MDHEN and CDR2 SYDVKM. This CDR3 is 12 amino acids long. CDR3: CASSFGQYEQYF. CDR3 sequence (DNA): TGTGCCAGCAGTTTTGGACAGTACGAGCAGTACTTC.

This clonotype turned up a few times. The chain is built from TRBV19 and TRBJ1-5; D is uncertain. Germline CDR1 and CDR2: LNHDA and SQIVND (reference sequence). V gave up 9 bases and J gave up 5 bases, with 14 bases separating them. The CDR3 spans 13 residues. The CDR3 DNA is TGTGCCAGCGATCGTCGTGCTTATCAGCCCCAGCATTTT. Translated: CASDRRAYQPQHF.

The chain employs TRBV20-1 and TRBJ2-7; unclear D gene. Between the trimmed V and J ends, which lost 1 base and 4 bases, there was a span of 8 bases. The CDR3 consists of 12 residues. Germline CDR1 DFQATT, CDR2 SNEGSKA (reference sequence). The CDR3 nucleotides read TGCAGTGCTAGAGCGTGGATTTACGAGCAGTACTTC. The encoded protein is CSARAWIYEQYF.

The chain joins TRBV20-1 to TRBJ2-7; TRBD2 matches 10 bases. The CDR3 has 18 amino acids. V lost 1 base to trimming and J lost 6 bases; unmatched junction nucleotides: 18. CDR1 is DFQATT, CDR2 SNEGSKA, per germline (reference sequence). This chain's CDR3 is CSARGQGGLAGDLGEQYF. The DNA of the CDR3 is TGCAGTGCTAGAGGACAGGGAGGGCTAGCGGGAGACCTGGGCGAGCAGTACTTC.

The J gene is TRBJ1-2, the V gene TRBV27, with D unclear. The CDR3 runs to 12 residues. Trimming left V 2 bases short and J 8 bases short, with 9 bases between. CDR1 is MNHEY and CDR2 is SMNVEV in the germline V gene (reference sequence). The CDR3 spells CASSLNGWGYTF. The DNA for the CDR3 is TGTGCCAGCAGTTTAAATGGGTGGGGCTACACCTTC.

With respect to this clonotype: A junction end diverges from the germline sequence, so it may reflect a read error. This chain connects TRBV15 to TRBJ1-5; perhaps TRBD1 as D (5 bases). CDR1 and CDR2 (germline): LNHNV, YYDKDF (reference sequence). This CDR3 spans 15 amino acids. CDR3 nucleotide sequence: TGTGCCACCATCAGAGAGGGACGGCACAATCAGCCCCAGCATTTT. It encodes CATIREGRHNQPQHF.

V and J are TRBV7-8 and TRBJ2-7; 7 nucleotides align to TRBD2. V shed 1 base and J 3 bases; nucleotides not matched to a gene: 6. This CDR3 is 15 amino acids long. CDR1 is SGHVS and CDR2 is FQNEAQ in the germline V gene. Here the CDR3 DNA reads TGTGCCAGCAGCTTAGGCTGGGACTATAACTACGAGCAGTACTTC. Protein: CASSLGWDYNYEQYF.

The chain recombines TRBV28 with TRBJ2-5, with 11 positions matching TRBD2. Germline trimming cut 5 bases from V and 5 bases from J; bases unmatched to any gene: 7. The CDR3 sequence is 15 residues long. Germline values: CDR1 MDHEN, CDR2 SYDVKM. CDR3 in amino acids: CASSRSSGRLETQYF. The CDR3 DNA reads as TGTGCCAGCAGTAGATCTAGCGGGAGGCTTGAGACCCAGTACTTC. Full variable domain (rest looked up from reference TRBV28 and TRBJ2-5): DVKVTQSSRYLVKRTGEKVFLECVQDMDHENMFWYRQDPGLGLRLIYFSYDVKMKEKGDIPEGYSVSREKKERFSLILESASTNQTSMYLCASSRSSGRLETQYFGPGTRLLVL.

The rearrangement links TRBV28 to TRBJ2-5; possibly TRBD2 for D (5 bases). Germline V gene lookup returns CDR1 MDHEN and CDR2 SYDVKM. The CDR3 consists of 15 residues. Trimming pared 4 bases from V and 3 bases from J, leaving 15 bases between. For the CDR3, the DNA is TGTGCCAGCAGTTCACCCTACGGACTGGAAGAGACCCAGTACTTC. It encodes CASSSPYGLEETQYF.

CDR3 protein: CSALPLAGDTDTQYF. The CDR3 bases are TGCAGTGCTCTCCCCCTAGCGGGAGACACAGATACGCAGTATTTT. This chain uses TRBV20-1 with TRBJ2-3; 10 nucleotides line up with TRBD2. Trimming removed 5 bases from V and 2 bases from J; junction bases left unmatched: 7. Germline V gene sequence: CDR1 DFQATT, CDR2 SNEGSKA (reference sequence). The CDR3 is made up of 15 amino acids.

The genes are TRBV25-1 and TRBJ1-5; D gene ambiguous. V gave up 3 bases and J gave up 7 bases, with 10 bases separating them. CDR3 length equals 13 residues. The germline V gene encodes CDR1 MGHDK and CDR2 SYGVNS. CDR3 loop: CASSEAGLQPQHF. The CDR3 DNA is TGTGCCAGCAGTGAGGCTGGGCTACAGCCCCAGCATTTT.

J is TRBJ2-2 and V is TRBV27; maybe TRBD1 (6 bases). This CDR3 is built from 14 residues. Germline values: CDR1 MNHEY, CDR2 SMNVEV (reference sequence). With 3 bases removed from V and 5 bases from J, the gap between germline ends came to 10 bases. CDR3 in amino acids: CASSFRGRTGELFF. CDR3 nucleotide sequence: TGTGCCAGCAGTTTCAGGGGAAGGACCGGGGAGCTGTTTTTT.

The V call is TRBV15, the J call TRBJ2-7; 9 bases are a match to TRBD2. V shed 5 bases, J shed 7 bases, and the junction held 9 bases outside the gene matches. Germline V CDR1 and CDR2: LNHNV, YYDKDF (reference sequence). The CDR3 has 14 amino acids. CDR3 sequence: CATSPRLAGVEQYF. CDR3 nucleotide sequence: TGTGCCACCAGCCCACGATTAGCGGGAGTTGAGCAGTACTTC.

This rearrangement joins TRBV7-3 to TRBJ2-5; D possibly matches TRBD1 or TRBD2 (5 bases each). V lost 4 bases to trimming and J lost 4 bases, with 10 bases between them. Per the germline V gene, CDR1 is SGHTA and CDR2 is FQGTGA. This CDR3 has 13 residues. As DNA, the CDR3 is TGTGCCAGCAGCTACGGGACCGGAGAGACCCAGTACTTC. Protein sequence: CASSYGTGETQYF.